The sequence of this T cell receptor beta chain was determined in a study of glioma-infiltrating T cells. Findings of the study overall: Non-neoplastic patients had below-expected tissue-blood divergence, while all gliomas exceeded expectation.

Using RNA template, CDR3s of TCR alpha and beta were amplified with iRepertoire arm-PCR. Input was roughly 100-450 ng of tissue mRNA or PBMC total RNA. TCRdb fed the multiplex PCR reads into MiXCR, producing one record per CDR3 protein. The sample includes about 89,000 distinct CDR3 sequences, about 23% of them seen just once. A word on this clonotype: What it binds is unknown.

J was trimmed by 6 bases and V by 4 bases; bases with no gene match: 1. Germline CDR1 SGHTA, CDR2 FQGNSA. CDR3 size: 13 residues. The clonotype comes from a human donor with low-grade glioma or glioblastoma, undergoing nonglioma brain surgery, or in good health (not recorded which). Input material: glioma tissue, nonneoplastic brain tissue, or PBMCs (not recorded which). This chain links TRBV7-2 with TRBJ2-4, with 9 bases identical to TRBD1. The chain's CDR3 is CASSSGQGNIQYF. CDR3 sequence (DNA): TGTGCCAGCAGCTCGGGACAGGGAAACATTCAGTACTTC.